This passage covers 30 T cell receptor beta chains from one sample sequenced in a study of blood T cell repertoires in COVID-19. This table comes from immunoSEQ multiplex PCR, and its TCRdb copy is limited to in-frame clones, with some not included. The sample has some 500,000 clones; 70% to 90% are singletons. Material for sequencing was peripheral blood. These receptor sequences come from a woman between 50 and 59 years old with COVID-19, enrolled during active disease.

The CDR3 region is CASSGPGQGYEQYF. In DNA form, the CDR3 reads TGTGCCAGCAGCGGCCCGGGACAGGGGTACGAGCAGTACTTC. The rearrangement links TRBV5-6 to TRBJ2-7; the match to TRBD1 covers 10 bases. The CDR3 is 14 residues long. Unmatched junction bases numbered 5, after V lost 4 bases and J lost 4 bases. The V gene's germline CDR1 is SGHDT and CDR2 YYEEEE.

The chain recombines TRBV5-1 with TRBJ2-3; TRBD1 might be the D (6 bases). CDR3 size: 15 residues. Between the trimmed V and J ends, which lost 4 bases and 2 bases, there was a span of 14 bases. CDR1 and CDR2 (germline): SGHRS, YFSETQ. The CDR3 bases are TGCGCCAGCAGCCCAGGGGCGGGCCTCACAGATACGCAGTATTTT. Protein sequence: CASSPGAGLTDTQYF.

V usage is TRBV30 and J usage is TRBJ2-7; 9 bases fit TRBD1. Trimming cost V 5 bases and J 5 bases; bases outside gene matches: 10. The CDR3 runs 14 residues. The germline CDR1 and CDR2 sequences are GTSNPN and SVGIG (reference sequence). The CDR3 sequence is CAWVGTGLRNEQYF. The CDR3 coding sequence is TGTGCCTGGGTCGGGACAGGGTTAAGAAACGAGCAGTACTTC.

The chain couples TRBV7-9 to TRBJ1-4, with a possible D match to TRBD1 (6 bases). V was clipped by 1 base and J by 5 bases, with 11 bases between them. The CDR3 runs to 15 residues. Germline V gene lookup returns CDR1 SEHNR and CDR2 FQNEAQ (reference sequence). The CDR3 is CASSLVEQGNEKLFF. The CDR3 region has the DNA TGTGCCAGCAGCTTAGTGGAACAGGGAAATGAAAAACTGTTTTTT.

This chain joins TRBV13 and TRBJ2-3; the match to TRBD1 covers 7 bases. CDR3 length: 15 amino acids. J gave up 4 bases and V 5 bases, and 9 bases lay outside the gene matches. Germline CDR1 and CDR2: PRHDT and FYEKMQ (reference sequence). CDR3 sequence (DNA): TGTGCCAGCAGCGAACCGGGACAGCCGTCAGATACGCAGTATTTT. Amino acid sequence: CASSEPGQPSDTQYF.

The V call is TRBV27, the J call TRBJ1-2; D possibly corresponds to TRBD1 (6 bases). Trimming pared 5 bases from V and 8 bases from J, leaving 21 bases between. Germline V lookup: CDR1 MNHEY, CDR2 SMNVEV (reference sequence). CDR3 size: 15 residues. The chain's CDR3 is CASSPPGRGRDGYTF. For the CDR3, the DNA is TGTGCCAGCAGTCCCCCGGGAAGGGGGAGGGACGGCTACACCTTC.

V gene TRBV3-1 (or the pseudogene TRBV3-2) combines with J gene TRBJ1-1; 8 bases line up with TRBD1. The CDR3 has 14 amino acids. The V and J ends lost 4 bases and 4 bases, in that order; junction bases with no gene match: 5. CDR1 and CDR2 from the germline V gene are LGHDT and YNNKEL (reference sequence). The CDR3 sequence: CASSPEQGVTEAFF. The CDR3 DNA is TGTGCCAGCAGCCCCGAACAGGGGGTCACTGAAGCTTTCTTT.

The J gene is TRBJ1-2, the V gene TRBV2, with 7 bases fitting TRBD1. This CDR3 spans 14 amino acids. The germline CDR1 and CDR2 sequences are SNHLY and FYNNEI. The V segment lost 5 bases and the J segment 7 bases; nucleotides outside the gene matches: 10. The CDR3 nucleotides are TGTGCCAGCAGTTTTCAGGGGGGTATTCGTGGCTACACCTTC. Translating gives CASSFQGGIRGYTF.

The V and J genes are TRBV6-5 and TRBJ2-3, with TRBD2 as a possible D gene (6 bases). This CDR3 contains 15 residues. The V gene lost 5 bases and the J gene lost 2 bases, with 14 bases spanning the gap. Germline-derived CDR1 and CDR2 are MNHEY and SVGAGI. CDR3 residues: CASSNAGFLTDTQYF. The CDR3 coding sequence is TGTGCCAGCAGTAACGCGGGGTTTCTCACAGATACGCAGTATTTT.

The rearrangement uses TRBV2 and TRBJ1-3, with unresolved D. In germline, CDR1 is SNHLY, CDR2 FYNNEI. The CDR3 is made up of 12 amino acids. The V end lost 4 bases, the J end lost 2 bases, and 3 bases lay between the germline ends. CDR3 sequence: CASSVTGNTIYF. CDR3 DNA sequence: TGTGCCAGCAGTGTAACTGGAAACACCATATATTTT.

This rearrangement joins TRBV3-1 (or the pseudogene TRBV3-2) to TRBJ2-2; D may be TRBD2 (5 bases). The V gene's germline CDR1 is LGHDT and CDR2 YNNKEL (reference sequence). V was clipped by 1 base and J by 5 bases, with 20 bases between them. This CDR3 is built from 18 residues. The CDR3 nucleotides are TGTGCCAGCAGCCAAGGCGGTTTCGGAGCGGATGGAACCGGGGAGCTGTTTTTT. Its protein product is CASSQGGFGADGTGELFF.

This chain connects TRBV9 to TRBJ2-1; D unresolved. The CDR3 covers 14 residues. Germline-derived CDR1 and CDR2 are SGDLS and YYNGEE. Trimming shortened V by 4 bases and J by 8 bases, and 16 bases separated the two germline ends. CDR3 residues: CASSPDTVWDEQFF. The CDR3, as DNA: TGTGCCAGCAGCCCCGACACGGTGTGGGATGAGCAGTTCTTC.

CDR3 amino acids: CASSVGGGDNQPQHF. In DNA form, the CDR3 reads TGTGCCAGCAGCGTAGGAGGGGGGGACAATCAGCCCCAGCATTTT. V gene TRBV9 combines with J gene TRBJ1-5; weak D call: TRBD1 (6 bases). Trimming took off 0 bases at V and 3 bases at J, with 10 bases between the two ends. The germline V gene encodes CDR1 SGDLS and CDR2 YYNGEE. This CDR3 is 15 amino acids long.

This sequence joins TRBV5-1 and TRBJ2-4; TRBD1 aligns across 7 bases. V shed 3 bases and J 7 bases; nucleotides not matched to a gene: 19. This CDR3 is 18 amino acids long. Germline V gene lookup returns CDR1 SGHRS and CDR2 YFSETQ. The CDR3 here is CASSWPTEGGEEGNIQYF. CDR3 bases: TGCGCCAGCAGCTGGCCCACCGAAGGGGGCGAAGAGGGGAACATTCAGTACTTC. Supplemented by reference TRBV5-1 and TRBJ2-4, the full variable domain reads KAGVTQTPRYLIKTRGQQVTLSCSPISGHRSVSWYQQTPGQGLQFLFEYFSETQRNKGNFPGRFSGRQFSNSRSEMNVSTLELGDSALYLCASSWPTEGGEEGNIQYFGAGTRLSVL.

CDR3 amino acids: CASSSTGGNTEAFF. The CDR3 DNA reads TGTGCCAGCAGCTCCACGGGGGGCAACACTGAAGCTTTCTTT. This chain links TRBV11-3 with TRBJ1-1; tentatively, D is TRBD1 (6 bases). CDR1 is SGHNT and CDR2 is YENEEA in the germline V gene. The V end was cut by 4 bases, the J end by 2 bases, with 11 bases between. The CDR3 sequence is 14 residues long.

J is TRBJ1-5 and V is TRBV5-5; D possibly corresponds to TRBD1 (5 bases). Germline CDR1 SGHKS, CDR2 YYEKEE (reference sequence). This CDR3 has 15 residues. V lost 4 bases, J lost 5 bases, and 16 bases lay in between. CDR3 sequence reads: CASSAHGGEDQPQHF. The CDR3 coding sequence is TGTGCCAGCAGCGCCCATGGGGGGGAGGATCAGCCCCAGCATTTT.

This sequence joins TRBV30 and TRBJ2-3; D unclear. V lost 0 bases and J lost 0, with 10 bases in between. The length of the CDR3 is 15 residues. Germline lookup yields CDR1 GTSNPN and CDR2 SVGIG (reference sequence). CDR3 sequence (DNA): TGTGCCTGGAGTGTTTACTTGGTCAGCACAGATACGCAGTATTTT. Protein: CAWSVYLVSTDTQYF.

The gene calls are TRBV7-9 and TRBJ1-4; a possible D gene is TRBD1 (6 bases). The germline V gene has CDR1 SEHNR and CDR2 FQNEAQ (reference sequence). The CDR3 runs 14 residues. Trimming stripped 5 bases from V and 4 bases from J, with 11 bases between. The CDR3 sequence is CASSPDRFNEKLFF. The CDR3, as DNA: TGTGCCAGCAGCCCCGACAGGTTTAATGAAAAACTGTTTTTT.

The chain is built from TRBV27 and TRBJ2-7, with D maybe TRBD2 (7 bases). Germline CDR1 and CDR2: MNHEY and SMNVEV (reference sequence). Trimming removed 2 bases at V and 6 bases at J, with 11 bases between. CDR3 length equals 13 residues. The CDR3 DNA reads as TGTGCCAGCAGTTTAGGGGGGGGCCGCGAGCAGTACTTC. Its protein product is CASSLGGGREQYF.

The chain recombines TRBV7-9 with TRBJ2-2; 7 bases match TRBD2. The germline CDR1 and CDR2 sequences are SEHNR and FQNEAQ (reference sequence). CDR3 length: 16 amino acids. After removal of 8 bases from V and 0 bases from J, the junction contained 9 bases not matched to a gene. For the CDR3, the DNA is TGTGCCAGCGGGGGGGACCCGCGATCGAACACCGGGGAGCTGTTTTTT. It yields the protein CASGGDPRSNTGELFF.

The genes are TRBV7-2 and TRBJ2-7; 14 nucleotides line up with TRBD2. Trimming removed 4 bases from V and 7 bases from J; junction bases left unmatched: 9. Germline lookup yields CDR1 SGHTA and CDR2 FQGNSA. The CDR3 length is 16 residues. For the CDR3, the DNA is TGTGCCAGCAGCTCGCGACTAGCGGGGGGGCGAGAAGAGCAGTACTTC. It specifies CASSSRLAGGREEQYF.

The rearrangement uses TRBV13 and TRBJ1-2; TRBD1 matches at 9 bases. This CDR3 comprises 15 residues. The V segment lost 5 bases and the J segment 4 bases; nucleotides outside the gene matches: 8. Germline V gene lookup returns CDR1 PRHDT and CDR2 FYEKMQ (reference sequence). Here the CDR3 reads CASSRRQGVLYGYTF. CDR3 sequence (DNA): TGTGCCAGCAGCAGACGACAGGGGGTCCTCTATGGCTACACCTTC.

This chain links TRBV7-8 with TRBJ1-1; 9 bases agree with TRBD1. V was clipped by 4 bases and J by 11 bases; unmatched bases: 11. The CDR3 loop spans 14 amino acids. Germline V gene data show CDR1 as SGHVS and CDR2 as FQNEAQ. In nucleotides, the CDR3 is TGTGCCAGCAGCTCTGACAGGGGGGTTTTGGGTGCTTTCTTT. Translation gives CASSSDRGVLGAFF.

About this clone: Other nucleotide sequences in the sample specify the same CDR3. V is TRBV2 and J is TRBJ1-1, with 8 bases fitting TRBD1. The length of the CDR3 is 14 residues. Germline-derived CDR1 and CDR2 are SNHLY and FYNNEI. After removal of 6 bases from V and 1 base from J, the junction contained 4 bases not matched to a gene. The CDR3 DNA reads as TGTGCCAGCAGGGCCGGGACAGGGAACACTGAAGCTTTCTTT. Translating gives CASRAGTGNTEAFF.

This clone was detected once. This sequence joins TRBV3-1 (or the pseudogene TRBV3-2) and TRBJ1-1, with D possibly matching TRBD1 (5 bases). The germline V gene has CDR1 LGHDT and CDR2 YNNKEL (reference sequence). The V end lost 4 bases, the J end lost 12 bases, and 15 bases lay between the germline ends. The CDR3 contains 12 residues. The chain's CDR3 is CASSLDYRWTFF. The CDR3 DNA sequence: TGTGCCAGCAGCCTAGACTACAGGTGGACTTTCTTT.

The CDR3 protein is CASKGDGLEQYF. CDR3 nucleotide sequence: TGTGCCAGCAAGGGGGACGGGCTCGAGCAGTACTTC. The rearrangement links TRBV25-1 to TRBJ2-7, with a weak D call TRBD1 (6 bases). Germline loops: CDR1 MGHDK, CDR2 SYGVNS. Deletions cut 7 bases from V and 6 bases from J, with 13 bases between. This CDR3 is built from 12 residues.

This chain connects TRBV19 to TRBJ1-3; D not resolved. This CDR3 region has 13 residues. The V gene's germline CDR1 is LNHDA and CDR2 SQIVND (reference sequence). V was clipped by 6 bases and J by 4 bases, with 10 bases between them. DNA of the CDR3: TGTGCCAGTAGGGCCGATCCGGGAAACACCATATATTTT. Protein: CASRADPGNTIYF. Drawing the rest from reference TRBV19 and TRBJ1-3, the complete variable domain is DGGITQSPKYLFRKEGQNVTLSCEQNLNHDAMYWYRQDPGQGLRLIYYSQIVNDFQKGDIAEGYSVSREKKESFPLTVTSAQKNPTAFYLCASRADPGNTIYFGEGSWLTVV.

The chain employs TRBV10-3 and TRBJ2-1; D is ambiguous. This CDR3 spans 15 amino acids. Germline V gives CDR1 ENHRY, CDR2 SYGVKD. With 7 bases removed from V and 5 bases from J, the gap between germline ends came to 18 bases. The CDR3 region is CAITGEVSLNNEQFF. CDR3 sequence (DNA): TGTGCCATCACGGGTGAAGTTAGTCTCAACAATGAGCAGTTCTTC.

With respect to this clone: The DNA is left out, because the CDR3 cannot be placed on it with certainty; the CDR3 is given as TCRdb lists it. The rearrangement joins TRBV5-1 to TRBJ1-1. The CDR3 comprises 12 residues, both ends counted. Germline CDR1 reads SGHRS; CDR2 reads YFSETQ. CDR3 sequence reads: CASSPWARGAFW.

This clone was recorded a few times. The chain has TRBV12-5 and TRBJ2-7, with D maybe TRBD1 (5 bases). This CDR3 contains 12 residues. The V gene lost 8 bases and the J gene lost 2 bases, with 10 bases spanning the gap. CDR1 LGHNT and CDR2 FRNRAP come from the germline V gene. In nucleotides, the CDR3 is TGTGCTAGTCAGGGAAGGACCTACGAGCAGTACTTC. Translation gives CASQGRTYEQYF. The full variable domain, rest sourced from reference TRBV12-5 and TRBJ2-7, is DARVTQTPRHKVTEMGQEVTMRCQPILGHNTVFWYRQTMMQGLELLAYFRNRAPLDDSGMPKDRFSAEMPDATLATLKIQPSEPRDSAVYFCASQGRTYEQYFGPGTRLTVT.